This T cell receptor beta chain was observed in a study of OX40 agonist ivuxolimab in advanced cancers. Produced via immunoSEQ multiplex PCR; TCRdb's table is partial and in-frame only. The data show around 47,000 clones, 75% to 85% seen once. Turning to this clone: Its antigen is unknown.

CDR3 length equals 14 residues. Germline CDR1 MDHEN, CDR2 SYDVKM. Deletions cut 4 bases from V and 10 bases from J, with 20 bases between. Study observations and caveats: Both CD4+ and CD8+ T cell populations in blood had undergone clonal expansion by week 6 at 0.1 to 3.0 mg/kg. No determination was made of the antigen specificity of the expanded peripheral T cells.

The sequencing here drew on CD4+ or CD8+ T cells sorted from blood, taken in a trial of the OX40 agonist ivuxolimab. The chain combines TRBV28 with TRBJ2-7; D is possibly TRBD1 (6 bases). The receptor was isolated from an adult with an advanced solid tumor such as melanoma, head and neck, liver or kidney cancer. CDR3 region: CASSSADRILGQYF. In nucleotides, the CDR3 is TGTGCCAGCAGTTCCGCGGACAGAATCCTAGGCCAGTACTTC.